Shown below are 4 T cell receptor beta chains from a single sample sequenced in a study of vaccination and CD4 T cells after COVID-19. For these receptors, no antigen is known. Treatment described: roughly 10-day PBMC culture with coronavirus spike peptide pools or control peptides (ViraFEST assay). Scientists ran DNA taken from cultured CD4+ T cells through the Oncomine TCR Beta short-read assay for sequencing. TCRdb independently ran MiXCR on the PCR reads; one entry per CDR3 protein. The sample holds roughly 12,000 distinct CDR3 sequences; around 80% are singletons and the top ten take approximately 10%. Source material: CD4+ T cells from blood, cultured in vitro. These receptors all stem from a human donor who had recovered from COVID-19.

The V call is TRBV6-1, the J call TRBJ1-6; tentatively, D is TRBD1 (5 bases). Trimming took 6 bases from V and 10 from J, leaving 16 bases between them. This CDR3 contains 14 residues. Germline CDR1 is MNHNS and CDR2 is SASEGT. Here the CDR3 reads CASRTGTAASPLHF. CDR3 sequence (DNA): TGTGCCAGCAGGACCGGGACCGCGGCCTCACCCCTCCACTTT.

CDR3 protein: CASARSGYQETQYF. The CDR3, as DNA: TGCGCCAGCGCCAGGTCGGGGTACCAAGAGACCCAGTACTTC. This chain joins TRBV5-1 and TRBJ2-5, with D perhaps TRBD2 (5 bases). The V end was cut by 7 bases, the J end by 0 bases, with 13 bases between. The CDR3 runs to 14 residues. The germline V gene has CDR1 SGHRS and CDR2 YFSETQ.

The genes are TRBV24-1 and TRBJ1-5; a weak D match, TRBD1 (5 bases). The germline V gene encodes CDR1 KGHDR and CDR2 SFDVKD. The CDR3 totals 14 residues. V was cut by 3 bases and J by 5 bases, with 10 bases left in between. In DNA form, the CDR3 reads TGTGCCACCAGTGATCTGGGGGAGGATCAGCCCCAGCATTTT. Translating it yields CATSDLGEDQPQHF.

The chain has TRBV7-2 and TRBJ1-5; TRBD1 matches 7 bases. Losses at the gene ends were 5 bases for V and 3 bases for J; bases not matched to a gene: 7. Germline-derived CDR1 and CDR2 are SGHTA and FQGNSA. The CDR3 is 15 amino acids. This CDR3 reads CASSPEGTDNQPQHF. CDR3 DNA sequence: TGTGCCAGCAGCCCCGAAGGGACAGACAATCAGCCCCAGCATTTT.